The 27 T cell receptor beta chains below all came from one sample that was sequenced in a study of high-grade serous ovarian cancer treatment subgroups. Tumor samples were obtained before definitive surgery or chemotherapy. TCRdb's copy holds only in-frame clones and misses some; the assay was immunoSEQ multiplex PCR. Counted here are 35,000 to 45,000 clones, about 79% occurring once; the ten biggest clones make up around 3.3%. The sequenced sample was tumor tissue. These receptors came from a human donor with high-grade serous ovarian cancer.

This clone was detected a few times. The chain is built from TRBV18 and TRBJ1-1, with D possibly matching TRBD1 (5 bases). Trimming pared 2 bases from V and 2 bases from J, leaving 12 bases between. Germline assignment: CDR1 KGHSH and CDR2 LQKENI. This CDR3 has 15 residues. CDR3 residues: CASSPVSQGNTEAFF. The CDR3 DNA is TGTGCCAGCTCACCAGTCTCCCAGGGTAACACTGAAGCTTTCTTT.

The V call is TRBV10-3, the J call TRBJ2-2; D might be TRBD1 (5 bases). Between the trimmed V and J ends, which lost 4 bases and 0 bases, there was a span of 6 bases. The CDR3 is 14 residues long. In germline, CDR1 is ENHRY, CDR2 SYGVKD. The CDR3 spells CAISGQSNTGELFF. In DNA form, the CDR3 reads TGTGCCATCAGTGGACAGTCGAACACCGGGGAGCTGTTTTTT.

This clone was counted once. This chain links TRBV29-1 with TRBJ2-1; 9 positions match TRBD2. With V trimmed by 6 bases and J by 10 bases, 19 bases remained unmatched. CDR1 SQVTM and CDR2 ANQGSEA come from the germline V gene. The CDR3 covers 16 residues. The CDR3 is CSVGPGGAGGSREQFF. DNA of the CDR3: TGCAGCGTCGGGCCCGGGGGAGCGGGAGGCTCGAGGGAGCAGTTCTTC.

On this clone itself: The junction differs from germline at one of its ends, possibly a read error. The sample contains more than one DNA sequence encoding this CDR3. The rearrangement uses TRBV6-6 and TRBJ1-2, with D tentatively TRBD1 (6 bases). This CDR3 is 14 amino acids long. The germline gives CDR1 MNHNY, CDR2 SVGAGI (reference sequence). CDR3 sequence (DNA): TGCGCCAGCAGCCTTGAGGGGGACCGCTATGGCTACACCTTC. It encodes CASSLEGDRYGYTF.

This chain joins TRBV7-6 and TRBJ2-7; a weak D match, TRBD1 (6 bases). Germline lookup yields CDR1 SGHVS and CDR2 FNYEAQ. Trimming cost V 5 bases and J 2 bases, with 10 bases left between them. The CDR3 loop spans 13 amino acids. The CDR3 protein is CASSAGETYEQYF. The CDR3 DNA reads TGTGCCAGCAGCGCAGGGGAAACCTACGAGCAGTACTTC.

The chain is built from TRBV7-3 and TRBJ2-3, with TRBD2 matching 9 bases. CDR3 size: 16 residues. V was pared by 3 bases and J by 2 bases, with 6 bases of the junction left unmatched. CDR1 is SGHTA and CDR2 is FQGTGA in the germline V gene. CDR3 DNA: TGTGCCAGCAGCTTGACTAGCGGATCCCCCACAGATACGCAGTATTTT. It yields the protein CASSLTSGSPTDTQYF.

This clone was counted a single time. This chain joins TRBV9 and TRBJ2-2; D is possibly TRBD1 (5 bases). Germline lookup yields CDR1 SGDLS and CDR2 YYNGEE. The CDR3 is made up of 15 amino acids. Trimming cost V 2 bases and J 0 bases, with 8 bases left between them. CDR3 coding DNA: TGTGCCAGCAGCGTCCAGGGCGCGAACACCGGGGAGCTGTTTTTT. Its translation is CASSVQGANTGELFF. Drawing the rest from reference TRBV9 and TRBJ2-2, the complete variable domain is DSGVTQTPKHLITATGQRVTLRCSPRSGDLSVYWYQQSLDQGLQFLIQYYNGEERAKGNILERFSAQQFPDLHSELNLSSLELGDSALYFCASSVQGANTGELFFGEGSRLTVL.

The J gene is TRBJ2-1, the V gene TRBV7-2; D not certain. This CDR3 contains 17 residues. Germline CDR1 and CDR2: SGHTA and FQGNSA. The V end lost 5 bases, the J end lost 1 base, and 18 bases lay between the germline ends. The CDR3 is CASSRPSSPQSYNEQFF. DNA of the CDR3: TGTGCCAGCAGCCGCCCTTCGTCGCCCCAATCCTACAATGAGCAGTTCTTC.

This clone was found once. This chain connects TRBV7-2 to TRBJ2-6; 14 positions agree with TRBD2. This CDR3 spans 19 amino acids. Germline V lookup: CDR1 SGHTA, CDR2 FQGNSA. Trimming took 2 bases from V and 1 from J; bases not matched to a gene: 4. The CDR3 here is CASSLLGLAGGSGANVLTF. The DNA for the CDR3 is TGTGCCAGCAGCTTATTAGGACTAGCGGGAGGTTCTGGGGCCAACGTCCTGACTTTC. The complete variable domain, with remaining parts taken from reference TRBV7-2 and TRBJ2-6, reads GAGVSQSPSNKVTEKGKDVELRCDPISGHTALYWYRQSLGQGLEFLIYFQGNSAPDKSGLPSDRFSAERTGGSVSTLTIQRTQQEDSAVYLCASSLLGLAGGSGANVLTFGAGSRLTVL.

The chain is built from TRBV11-3 and TRBJ2-1; D is uncertain. V lost 5 bases and J 9 bases, leaving 11 bases between the germline ends. The CDR3 is 12 amino acids. Germline CDR1 and CDR2: SGHNT and YENEEA. The CDR3: CASSPGRSEQFF. CDR3 in DNA: TGTGCCAGCAGCCCGGGTCGGAGTGAGCAGTTCTTC.

This rearrangement joins TRBV18 to TRBJ1-5; D perhaps matches TRBD1 (5 bases). The CDR3 runs 14 residues. Per the germline V gene, CDR1 is KGHSH and CDR2 is LQKENI. The V and J ends lost 3 bases and 2 bases respectively, with 8 bases between them. CDR3 DNA: TGTGCCAGCTCACCGGAACAGGGCAATCAGCCCCAGCATTTT. It translates to CASSPEQGNQPQHF.

The chain recombines TRBV5-5 with TRBJ1-5; D remains unclear. This CDR3 is built from 16 residues. V gave up 2 bases and J gave up 0 bases, with 12 bases separating them. Per the germline V gene, CDR1 is SGHKS and CDR2 is YYEKEE (reference sequence). The CDR3 here is CASSFGSGVSNQPQHF. The CDR3 bases are TGTGCCAGCAGCTTTGGGAGCGGGGTTAGCAATCAGCCCCAGCATTTT.

V gene TRBV5-4 combines with J gene TRBJ2-2, with TRBD2 as a possible D gene (5 bases). Trimming took off 0 bases at V and 5 bases at J, with 8 bases between the two ends. Germline V lookup: CDR1 SGHNT, CDR2 YYREEE (reference sequence). This CDR3 spans 14 amino acids. The CDR3 sequence is CASSLARETGELFF. CDR3 nucleotide sequence: TGTGCCAGCAGCTTGGCCCGGGAAACCGGGGAGCTGTTTTTT.

This clone was counted a single time. The chain couples TRBV14 to TRBJ2-7, with D possibly TRBD1 on 6 matching bases. Germline V lookup: CDR1 SGHDN, CDR2 FVKESK. V was pared by 0 bases and J by 5 bases, with 8 bases between. The CDR3 loop spans 13 amino acids. CDR3 in amino acids: CASSQDAGDEQYF. Written as DNA, the CDR3 is TGTGCCAGCAGCCAAGATGCAGGGGACGAGCAGTACTTC.

The chain couples TRBV28 to TRBJ1-1, with 7 bases fitting TRBD1. V was clipped by 3 bases and J by 4 bases; unmatched bases: 5. The CDR3 loop spans 14 amino acids. Germline loops: CDR1 MDHEN, CDR2 SYDVKM. The DNA of the CDR3 is TGTGCCAGCAGTTTGAAGGGGGCGCCCACTGAAGCTTTCTTT. This encodes CASSLKGAPTEAFF.

The chain carries TRBV10-2 and TRBJ2-3; 11 nucleotides align to TRBD2. CDR1 and CDR2 (germline): WSHSY, SAAADI. V trimming: 8 bases; J trimming: 1 base; junction bases outside the gene matches: 17. The CDR3 length is 19 residues. This CDR3 reads CASLAPGTSGYLGTDTQYF. CDR3 in DNA: TGCGCCAGCCTCGCCCCCGGGACTAGCGGATACCTTGGCACAGATACGCAGTATTTT.

This clone was seen a handful of times. V gene TRBV7-9 combines with J gene TRBJ2-7; 7 bases fit TRBD1. V lost 5 bases to trimming and J lost 2 bases; unmatched junction nucleotides: 6. Germline V lookup: CDR1 SEHNR, CDR2 FQNEAQ (reference sequence). The CDR3 is made up of 14 amino acids. CDR3 protein: CASSRTGDTYEQYF. CDR3 DNA sequence: TGTGCCAGCAGCCGAACAGGGGACACCTACGAGCAGTACTTC.

Written as DNA, the CDR3 is TGTGCCATCAGTGAAACGCCAGGGGGAACTGAAGCTTTCTTT. Amino acids: CAISETPGGTEAFF. The gene calls are TRBV10-3 and TRBJ1-1, with 7 bases identical to TRBD1. The CDR3 length is 14 residues. The ends lost 3 bases at V and 5 bases at J; junction bases unmatched: 6. Germline CDR1 and CDR2: ENHRY and SYGVKD.

The V call is TRBV30, the J call TRBJ2-2, with no clear D. The V gene's germline CDR1 is GTSNPN and CDR2 SVGIG (reference sequence). V was shortened by 5 bases and J by 5 bases, with 12 bases between the two germline ends. The CDR3 has 13 amino acids. The CDR3 DNA sequence: TGTGCCTGGGGCCCCGGACGGACCGGGGAGCTGTTTTTT. It encodes CAWGPGRTGELFF. Combining the CDR3 with reference TRBV30 and TRBJ2-2 gives the whole variable domain SQTIHQWPATLVQPVGSPLSLECTVEGTSNPNLYWYRQAAGRGLQLLFYSVGIGQISSEVPQNLSASRPQDRQFILSSKKLLLSDSGFYLCAWGPGRTGELFFGEGSRLTVL.

The gene calls are TRBV11-2 and TRBJ2-7; D is unclear. With 3 bases removed from V and 7 bases from J, the gap between germline ends came to 16 bases. Per the germline V gene, CDR1 is SGHAT and CDR2 is FQNNGV. CDR3 length: 14 amino acids. The CDR3 DNA sequence: TGTGCCAGCAGCTTGGACCATACCTTTGGGGAGCAGTACTTC. This encodes CASSLDHTFGEQYF.

This chain links TRBV29-1 with TRBJ2-2; a possible D gene is TRBD2 (5 bases). CDR3 length: 13 amino acids. Germline V gene lookup returns CDR1 SQVTM and CDR2 ANQGSEA. V gave up 1 base and J gave up 6 bases, with 9 bases separating them. This CDR3 reads CSVEGRVSGELFF. In DNA form, the CDR3 reads TGCAGCGTTGAAGGGCGGGTCTCCGGGGAGCTGTTTTTT.

The chain employs TRBV18 and TRBJ2-7; 9 positions match TRBD1. This CDR3 region has 15 residues. The germline CDR1 and CDR2 sequences are KGHSH and LQKENI. The V segment lost 3 bases and the J segment 2 bases; nucleotides outside the gene matches: 5. Here the CDR3 DNA reads TGTGCCAGCTCACCTGCCGGGACAGGGACCTACGAGCAGTACTTC. It encodes CASSPAGTGTYEQYF.

The chain joins TRBV6-1 to TRBJ1-5, with D maybe TRBD1 (5 bases). CDR1 is MNHNS, CDR2 SASEGT, per germline. This CDR3 contains 13 residues. Trimming left V 2 bases short and J 9 bases short, with 11 bases between. Written as DNA, the CDR3 is TGTGCCAGCAGTGAACGCGGTGGGACGCCCCAGCATTTT. Protein product: CASSERGGTPQHF.

CDR3 protein: CASSLVQGTNYGYTF. The CDR3 DNA reads TGCGCCAGCAGCTTGGTCCAGGGGACCAACTATGGCTACACCTTC. This sequence joins TRBV5-1 and TRBJ1-2; D perhaps matches TRBD1 (6 bases). V lost 0 bases and J lost 2, with 11 bases in between. The CDR3 has 15 amino acids. Germline CDR1 and CDR2: SGHRS and YFSETQ.

Only a few counts were recorded for this clone. J is TRBJ2-7 and V is TRBV27; D gene unclear. The CDR3 has 15 amino acids. Per the germline V gene, CDR1 is MNHEY and CDR2 is SMNVEV (reference sequence). V lost 7 bases, J lost 3 bases, and 19 bases lay in between. The CDR3 loop reads CASKAAPGPGYEQYF. The CDR3 DNA reads as TGTGCCAGCAAGGCAGCCCCAGGACCGGGCTACGAGCAGTACTTC.

The chain is built from TRBV28 and TRBJ2-7; unclear D gene. This CDR3 spans 11 amino acids. The germline V gene encodes CDR1 MDHEN and CDR2 SYDVKM. Trimming shortened V by 8 bases and J by 2 bases, and 7 bases separated the two germline ends. CDR3 amino acids: CASGRTYEQYF. Written as DNA, the CDR3 is TGTGCCAGCGGACGGACCTACGAGCAGTACTTC.

The chain carries TRBV5-8 and TRBJ2-7; 9 bases agree with TRBD1. Germline CDR1 SGHTS, CDR2 YDEGEE. V lost 4 bases to trimming and J lost 3 bases; unmatched junction nucleotides: 8. The CDR3 length is 15 residues. The CDR3 spells CASSHSGTGFYEQYF. The CDR3 DNA reads TGTGCCAGCAGCCATTCCGGGACAGGGTTCTACGAGCAGTACTTC.